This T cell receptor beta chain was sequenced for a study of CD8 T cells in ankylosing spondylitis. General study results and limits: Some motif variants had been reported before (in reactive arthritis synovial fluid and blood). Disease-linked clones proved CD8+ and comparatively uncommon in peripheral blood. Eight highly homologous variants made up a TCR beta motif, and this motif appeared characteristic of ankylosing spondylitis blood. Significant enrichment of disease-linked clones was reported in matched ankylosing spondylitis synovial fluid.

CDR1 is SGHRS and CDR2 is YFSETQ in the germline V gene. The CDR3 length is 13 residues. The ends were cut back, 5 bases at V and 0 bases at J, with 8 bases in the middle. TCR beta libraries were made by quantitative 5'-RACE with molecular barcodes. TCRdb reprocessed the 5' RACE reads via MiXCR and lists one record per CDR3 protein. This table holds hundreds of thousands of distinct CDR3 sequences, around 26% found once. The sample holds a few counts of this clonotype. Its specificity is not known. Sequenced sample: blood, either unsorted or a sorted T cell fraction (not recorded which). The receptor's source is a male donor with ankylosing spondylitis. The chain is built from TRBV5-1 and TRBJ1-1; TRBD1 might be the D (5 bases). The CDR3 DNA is TGCGCCAGCAGTAGACAGATGAACACTGAAGCTTTCTTT. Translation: CASSRQMNTEAFF.